The 9 T cell receptor beta chains listed next were all sequenced from one sample in a study of human T cells and chemical hapten exposure. One entry per CDR3 protein results from TCRdb running MiXCR on the RACE reads. This table has approximately 260,000 distinct CDR3 sequences, just under 8% appearing once. Time point of the sample: pre-sensitization, week 0. Noted treatment: therapeutic diphenylcyclopropenone sensitization with weekly scalp DPC. The specimen comprised whole blood, sampled in connection with sensitization to the hapten diphenylcyclopropenone (DPC). Source of these receptors: a man aged 18 to 35 with alopecia areata. Some clones in this sample may be carry-over from other donors' samples.

The rearrangement joins TRBV7-8 to TRBJ1-4; tentatively, D is TRBD1 (5 bases). The germline V and J ends were trimmed by 5 bases and 4 bases, with 20 bases remaining between them. In germline, CDR1 is SGHVS, CDR2 FQNEAQ. The CDR3 length is 17 residues. CDR3 DNA sequence: TGTGCCAGCAGCCCAAACCCGGGGTCGGGGGTTAATGAAAAACTGTTTTTT. This gives the protein CASSPNPGSGVNEKLFF.

This clonotype has a count of ten or more. This rearrangement joins TRBV25-1 to TRBJ1-2; TRBD1 might be the D (5 bases). The V and J ends lost 1 base and 8 bases respectively, with 14 bases between them. This CDR3 has 14 residues. Germline assignment: CDR1 MGHDK and CDR2 SYGVNS. The CDR3 bases are TGTGCCAGCAGTGAATTTGATGCCCGGGACGGCTACACCTTC. This gives the protein CASSEFDARDGYTF.

This clonotype was counted a few times. The gene calls are TRBV9 and TRBJ2-7, with D possibly matching TRBD1 (6 bases). V dropped 3 bases and J dropped 0 bases, with 13 bases sitting between them. CDR1 and CDR2 (germline): SGDLS, YYNGEE. This CDR3 region has 15 residues. The CDR3 sequence is CASSETGHPSYEQYF. In DNA, the CDR3 is TGTGCCAGCAGCGAAACAGGGCACCCCTCCTACGAGCAGTACTTC.

CDR3 amino acids: CASSQVESTGELFF. DNA of the CDR3: TGTGCCAGCAGCCAAGTGGAGAGCACCGGGGAGCTGTTTTTT. The J gene is TRBJ2-2, the V gene TRBV3-1; D unclear. V lost 1 base and J 4 bases, leaving 7 bases between the germline ends. The CDR3 covers 14 residues. CDR1 and CDR2 from the germline V gene are LGHDT and YNNKEL (reference sequence).

The rearrangement uses TRBV5-4 and TRBJ2-7; TRBD2 might be the D (7 bases). The V end lost 0 bases, the J end lost 7 bases, and 14 bases lay between the germline ends. CDR3 size: 14 residues. Germline assignment: CDR1 SGHNT and CDR2 YYREEE (reference sequence). As DNA, the CDR3 is TGTGCCAGCAGCTTGGGCGGGGGCCGGGGAGAGCAGTACGTC. Its protein product is CASSLGGGRGEQYV.

This clonotype was observed a handful of times. The chain couples TRBV6-5 to TRBJ2-3; TRBD2 might be the D (5 bases). Between the trimmed V and J ends, which lost 5 bases and 5 bases, there was a span of 14 bases. This CDR3 region has 14 residues. Per germline, CDR1 MNHEY and CDR2 SVGAGI. The CDR3 loop is CASSRESYVDTQYF. The CDR3 coding sequence is TGTGCCAGCAGTCGGGAATCCTACGTAGATACGCAGTATTTT.

This clonotype was observed a few times. V gene TRBV10-2 combines with J gene TRBJ2-3; D call uncertain. V was trimmed by 6 bases and J by 5 bases, leaving 15 bases between them. Germline assignment: CDR1 WSHSY and CDR2 SAAADI. The CDR3 is 14 residues long. The CDR3 DNA reads as TGCGCCAGCAGCCTCTCCCGGTCTGGAGATACGCAGTATTTT. Encoded protein: CASSLSRSGDTQYF.

This clonotype has at least ten counts. V usage is TRBV29-1 and J usage is TRBJ1-2; no firm D call. This CDR3 is built from 12 residues. The V end was cut by 6 bases, the J end by 4 bases, with 12 bases between. Germline V CDR1 and CDR2: SQVTM, ANQGSEA. The CDR3 loop reads CSVASGVYGYTF. In nucleotides, the CDR3 is TGCAGCGTGGCGAGCGGGGTCTATGGCTACACCTTC. The entire variable domain, with the rest obtained from reference TRBV29-1 and TRBJ1-2, is as follows: SAVISQKPSRDICQRGTSLTIQCQVDSQVTMMFWYRQQPGQSLTLIATANQGSEATYESGFVIDKFPISRPNLTFSTLTVSNMSPEDSSIYLCSVASGVYGYTFGSGTRLTVV.

This sequence joins TRBV4-3 and TRBJ2-4; D tentatively fits TRBD1 or TRBD2 (6 bases each). Germline CDR1 is LGHNA and CDR2 is YSLEER. Trimming left V 0 bases short and J 8 bases short, with 11 bases between. This CDR3 is built from 14 residues. The CDR3 DNA follows: TGCGCCAGCAGCCAAGAAGTAAGGGGGGACATTCAGTACTTC. Protein sequence: CASSQEVRGDIQYF.